These 5 T cell receptor beta chains share one sample of origin, sequenced in a study of siplizumab effects on memory and regulatory T cells. Sequencing used immunoSEQ multiplex PCR; TCRdb keeps in-frame clones, though not all of them. The table shows fewer than 120,000 clones, with 80% to 95% occurring only once. The sequenced sample consisted of CD4+ T cells sorted from blood. These receptor sequences come from a human donor in good health.

V gene TRBV6-5 combines with J gene TRBJ1-6; TRBD1 is a possible D gene (5 bases). Trimming cost V 6 bases and J 14 bases, with 20 bases left between them. Germline V gene lookup returns CDR1 MNHEY and CDR2 SVGAGI. The CDR3 runs to 14 residues. The CDR3 loop reads CASSLTEGPRALHF. Written as DNA, the CDR3 is TGTGCCAGCAGCCTGACGGAGGGACCCAGGGCCCTCCACTTT.

The CDR3 loop reads CASSLDTGGARYGYTF. CDR3 nucleotides: TGTGCCAGCAGCTTGGATACTGGGGGGGCAAGGTATGGCTACACCTTC. This sequence joins TRBV5-6 and TRBJ1-2, with D possibly being TRBD1 (6 bases). From germline, CDR1 is SGHDT and CDR2 YYEEEE. V lost 0 bases to trimming and J lost 5 bases, with 17 bases between them. This CDR3 contains 16 residues.

V and J are TRBV14 and TRBJ1-2; 9 nucleotides line up with TRBD1. Germline V lookup: CDR1 SGHDN, CDR2 FVKESK. V shed 4 bases and J 4 bases; nucleotides not matched to a gene: 10. This CDR3 is 16 amino acids long. The CDR3 DNA reads as TGTGCCAGCAGCCCATATCCGGGACAGGGAAGCTATGGCTACACCTTC. Translation gives CASSPYPGQGSYGYTF.

This sequence joins TRBV5-4 and TRBJ1-2, with 8 positions matching TRBD1. The junction had 7 bases not matched to a gene; V was cut back by 4 bases and J by 2 bases. CDR1 is SGHNT and CDR2 is YYREEE in the germline V gene (reference sequence). The CDR3 is 15 residues long. CDR3 sequence reads: CASSRTTGANYGYTF. The CDR3 DNA reads TGTGCCAGCAGCCGGACGACAGGGGCGAACTATGGCTACACCTTC.

The chain uses TRBV9 and TRBJ2-5, with D perhaps TRBD1 (5 bases). V was shortened by 0 bases and J by 9 bases, with 9 bases between the two germline ends. Germline lookup yields CDR1 SGDLS and CDR2 YYNGEE. The CDR3 is 12 residues long. The CDR3 DNA is TGTGCCAGCAGCGTAGAGAAGGGGTCCCAGTACTTC. Translated, it gives CASSVEKGSQYF.